Sequencing of this TCR beta chain was carried out in a study of T cells in Graves' hyperthyroidism and ophthalmopathy. Many counts were recorded for this clonotype. Amplification of TCR beta CDR3 regions was performed using RNA transcripts as template. During a first-round RT-PCR of the TCR CDR3, the HTBI primer set was used. TCRdb reprocessed the multiplex PCR reads via MiXCR and lists one record per CDR3 protein. The sample yields under 350,000 distinct CDR3 sequences, roughly an eighth seen once. Trimming took 0 bases from V and 3 from J; bases not matched to a gene: 3. The CDR3 is made up of 15 amino acids. CDR1 is LNHNV and CDR2 is YYDKDF in the germline V gene (reference sequence).

The chain links TRBV15 to TRBJ2-5; 8 bases map to TRBD2. The sequenced material came from blood. The TCR comes from a woman aged 40 to 49 with Graves' hyperthyroidism. The CDR3 is CATSRDSGLEETQYF. CDR3 nucleotide sequence: TGTGCCACCAGCAGAGATTCGGGACTAGAAGAGACCCAGTACTTC.